The clone carrying this T cell receptor (beta chain) was recorded many times. Its antigen is unidentified. Sorting was used to obtain naive CD8 T cells (CD8+CD4-CCR7+CD45RA+). This entry is derived from a study of molecular identifiers for immune sequencing clone quantification. Study as a whole: Naive CD8 RNA (around 20,000 or 100,000 cells) was divided into five aliquots, with four sequenced.

Using its own MiXCR run on the PCR reads, TCRdb lists one record per CDR3 protein. The sample comprises hundreds of thousands of distinct CDR3 sequences, 15% to 20% of which are singletons, and under 0.95% rests with the top ten. Germline V gene sequence: CDR1 LNHNV, CDR2 YYDKDF (reference sequence). V was clipped by 9 bases and J by 9 bases, with 12 bases between them. The CDR3 is 11 amino acids. Study outcomes and limitations: Underestimation of highly expanded clone sizes could arise where identical TCR molecules share a barcode.

This chain connects TRBV15 to TRBJ2-1; D possibly matches TRBD1 or TRBD2 (6 bases each). The source is a human donor in good health. Some libraries in this study had Jurkat cell RNA spiked in. The sample consisted of naive CD8+ T cells from blood, with Jurkat cell RNA spiked in. Subset reported: FACS-sorted CD8+CD4-CCR7+CD45RA+ naive T cells. The CDR3 region has the DNA TGTGCCACAGGAGGGGGAGTTGAGCAGTTCTTC. It encodes CATGGGVEQFF.